This TCR beta chain was recovered during a study of Ad26.COV2.S vaccination and SARS-CoV-2 variants. The overall study: Ad26.COV2.S shots went into the muscle once or twice, 56 days apart.

The assay was immunoSEQ multiplex PCR, and TCRdb's table has in-frame clones only and misses some. The sample has roughly 400,000 clones; about 90% are singletons. Treatment defined: some 20 received Ad26.COV2.S at low or high dose, single or two shots; several received placebo; per-sample allocation not given. Repertoires come from day 63 after the first vaccine or placebo injection. The sample consisted of peripheral blood, taken in a trial of Ad26.COV2.S vaccine versus placebo. The source of this sequence is a person between 18 and 60 years old who received the Ad26.COV2.S COVID-19 vaccine or a placebo.

The CDR3, as DNA: TGCGCCAGCAGAACGACAGGGAGAGGGAGCGGGGAGCTGTTTTTT. It specifies CASRTTGRGSGELFF. This chain links TRBV5-1 with TRBJ2-2; 7 bases align to TRBD1. Per the germline V gene, CDR1 is SGHRS and CDR2 is YFSETQ. The CDR3 loop spans 15 amino acids. The J segment lost 7 bases and the V segment lost 5 bases, leaving 11 bases of the junction unmatched.